Detailed here is one TCR beta chain. The count of this clone is one. Which antigen it targets is not known. No much larger clone is present one base from it, and per-base qualities are unavailable. The data are from a study of cytomegalovirus exposure and HLA in healthy donors (TCRdb year 2017). About the study as a whole: In an earlier analysis of approximately 640 of the donors, under 300 Gb of sequence data and 117 million unique TCR beta sequences from roughly 200 million T cells were reported. An earlier analysis of 587 of the donors used high-throughput TCR beta sequencing to judge whether each TCR beta V gene segment behaved as functional or pseudogenic. In a later analysis, previously published TCR beta repertoires from several hundred donors were re-analyzed and high-resolution HLA genotyping was added so that TCR occurrence patterns could be studied. Of the 398 genotyped donors, over 70% fell in the genetic ancestry cluster associated with self-reported Caucasian donors. All discovery cohort repertoires had been generated on a single sequencing platform. The number of donors typed differed by locus, with 629-630 for A, B, C, DRB1 and DQB1, roughly 520 for DQA1, about 610 for DPA1, and approximately 470 for DPB1. Among about 410 genotyped donors of the cohort, an average of around 240,000 unique TCR beta nucleotide sequences was sequenced per donor, of which roughly 18% were non-productive. Using immunosequencing, the study profiled T cell repertoires from about 650 subjects and related those repertoires to cytomegalovirus serostatus. Rather than using new phenotypic data, the later analysis identified candidate immune exposures from TCR beta sequences and from how often those sequences occurred across donors. Both class I and class II loci were covered by HLA typing, at four-digit resolution. A separate validation cohort of roughly 130 different subjects was used in addition to the approximately 700-subject first cohort. Four to six DR-DQ haplotypes were handled as single units for association and clustering, since linkage in the cohort was strong. An early release covering 550 to 650 HLA-typed donors comprised approximately 290 gigabases of sequencing data and tens of millions of unique TCR sequences. The aim of the study was to test whether cataloging public T cell receptors could identify signatures of past pathogen exposure. Genome-wide SNP genotypes for about three fifths of the roughly 670 donors were used in a later genetic analysis, which treated that subset as a discovery cohort. The study combined high-throughput TCR immunosequencing, statistical association of individual TCRs with disease status, and machine learning to predict cytomegalovirus infection status. Donor age, sex, ethnicity and CMV serostatus were compiled alongside the repertoire data.

The cohort comprised under 700 healthy bone marrow donors. At the time of sampling, every cohort member was nominally healthy, though immune exposures that went unrecorded were likely present. The donor tested CMV seropositive and was one of the 289 seropositive cohort members. Each donor provided a peripheral blood sample, and peripheral blood mononuclear cells were used for TCR beta sequencing. Genomic DNA extraction from the blood cell samples was performed with the Qiagen DNeasy Blood Extraction Kit. Overall study outcomes, separate from this receptor: The classifier was reported to diagnose cytomegalovirus status with high specificity and sensitivity in both the original cohort and the validation cohort. A cluster of highly shared sequence variants was judged likely to represent a technical artifact of the sequencing pipeline. The study gave a list of around 170 TCR beta chains associated with cytomegalovirus. Roughly uniform sequencing depth across donors was assumed in presence/absence analyses, although this assumption may not hold. While some public TCRs were present in many individuals, most TCR sequences turned up only very rarely across donors. In a later analysis, TCR association rates were found to vary across HLA loci, with the most associated TCRs seen for DRB1 alleles and the fewest for HLA-C alleles. In a later analysis, most CMV-associated TCR beta chains were found to appear HLA-restricted, with HLA associations seemingly driven largely by CMV exposure. Linkage disequilibrium might explain the correlated functional status among segregating V segments, but an unknown experimental factor could not be excluded. When HLA alleles, especially DR and DQ, strongly co-occurred, TCR associations were difficult to assign to individual alleles. HLA typing was unavailable for some donors at each locus, so association tests used only the typed subset. In a later analysis, several top co-occurrence clusters were reported to appear linked to parvovirus B19, influenza, CMV and Epstein-Barr virus. It was suggested by the authors that the approach could potentially be generalized to other disease states and immunological phenotypes. Specific HLA alleles were associated with over 15,000 TCR beta sequences at a false discovery rate of 0.05 in a later analysis. In an earlier analysis of under 600 of the donors, most TCR beta V segments were observed in productive rearrangements about 90% or about 30% of the time, broadly matching IMGT annotations. Three of the identified cytomegalovirus-associated TCR beta chains were confirmed in vitro to be specific for cytomegalovirus antigens. In this cohort, only TCR beta chains were sequenced, and detectable features were limited by the absence of alpha or paired-chain data. Because counts were too low, seventeen rarely observed V segments, including chromosome 9 orphons, were left out of the earlier analysis of some 640 of the donors. The only immune exposure information available for the cohort was CMV serostatus. In a later analysis, HLA-associated TCR beta chains showed more clonal expansion and lower generation probabilities than non-associated chains that were equally common. In a later genetic analysis, a missense DCLRE1C variant was associated with V-gene and J-gene trimming of TCR beta chains, and the association was replicated in an independent cohort. According to a later genetic analysis, donors in an Asian-associated ancestry cluster had fewer N-insertions in productive TCRs than the approximately 700-donor mean. A further reported finding was that TCR beta sequences accurately predicted the HLA-A and HLA-B alleles for most subjects in the first cohort. The 87-base-pair reads could not distinguish some IMGT-functional V segments, including TRBV6-2 and TRBV6-3, so those segments were excluded.

From the cysteine up to the phenylalanine, the CDR3 has a length of 16 residues. The CDR3 DNA has 48 bases and is translated from base 1. V loses 1 base of germline sequence and J loses 9 bases, and the interval between the two ends is 16 bases. According to the germline V gene, CDR1 reads SGHTA and CDR2 reads FQGTGA. Libraries came from the immunoSEQ multiplex PCR assay. For the multiplex PCR, a mixture combining 60 forward primers for TCR Vbeta segments and 13 reverse primers for TCR Jbeta segments was used. Amplification of the CDR3 region of rearranged TCR beta genes was performed with a multiplex PCR assay on genomic DNA. The amplified TCR beta libraries were sequenced on the Illumina HiSeq System as 87-base-pair reads. Per the source publication's procedure: A later analysis counted about 82 million unique TCR beta chains across the 550 to 800 repertoires, and 9.5 million to 11 million of these chains were shared by at least two donors. To remove PCR and sequencing errors, raw reads were error-corrected and collapsed into unique sequences using a nearest-neighbor algorithm that merged closely related sequences. To assign V, D and J gene segments, CDR3 sequences were aligned to IMGT reference sequences. Each retained sequence needed at least a six-nucleotide match to both a V gene segment and a J gene segment. Rearrangements were classified as productive when the CDR3 lacked stop codons and remained in frame with V and J, and all other rearrangements were classified as non-productive. CDR3 was defined according to IMGT convention as the region running from the second conserved V-encoded cysteine to the conserved J-encoded phenylalanine. The earlier analysis of about 500 of the donors excluded sequences that lacked an unambiguous match to a single V gene segment. An earlier analysis of under 750 of the donors called V segments functional above 56.7% productive rearrangements and segregating when the between-donor standard deviation exceeded 5%. A statistical classification framework was built for diagnosing cytomegalovirus status from the catalog of TCR beta chain sequences. In a later analysis, TCR nucleotide sequences were compared against IMGT/GENE-DB human TR gene sequences so that V and J genes could be assigned. Using the TCRdist pipeline, a later analysis assigned CDR3 sequences along with most-parsimonious VDJ recombination scenarios. A later analysis defined each TCR beta chain by its CDR3 amino acid sequence plus V-gene family, and excluded reads lacking a unique V-gene family. As a way to deal with suspected cross-contamination and a sequencing artifact, a later analysis dropped 640 or so nucleotide sequences that were highly shared and had low generation probability. For each public chain, a later analysis derived a clonal expansion index from normalized ranks of inferred template counts within each repertoire. In a later analysis, generation probabilities were computed using a VDJ recombination model fitted to out-of-frame rearrangements, and the results were checked against IGoR. In a later analysis, TCR-TCR, TCR-HLA and TCR-CMV co-occurrence was scored with hypergeometric tests, and a repertoire-size bias correction was applied to TCR pairs. A later analysis estimated false discovery rates by permuting HLA or CMV assignments 20 times. In a later analysis, co-occurring TCRs were grouped with DBSCAN, and TCRdist sequence similarity was added when clustering was performed within HLA-allele-positive subsets. Repertoires with fewer than 30,000 or more than 120,000 public chains were left out of co-occurrence clustering, as were about 5 repertoires with anomalous nucleotide sharing. Held by TCRdb, this immuneACCESS table contains in-frame sequences only and omits some clones. Under half of the omission traces to an unresolved V gene where checked; the cause of the rest is unknown. From that table come the V and J calls and clone size; the DNA was used to work out D and trimming. The sample table shows about 120,000 clones, and approximately 80% are seen once. The ten largest make up 9.5% to 13% of the sample.

The receptor's source is a middle-aged man in good health and CMV-seropositive. The chain is assembled from TRBV7-3 and TRBJ1-6; the D gene is unclear. Input material: PBMCs. The CDR3 sequence is CASSLSPRGSSSPLHF. The nucleotide sequence reads TGTGCCAGCAGCTTAAGTCCCAGAGGAAGCAGTTCACCCCTCCACTTT. With the portions outside the CDR3 filled from the reference TRBV7-3 and TRBJ1-6 genes, the complete variable region becomes GAGVSQTPSNKVTEKGKYVELRCDPISGHTALYWYRQSLGQGPEFLIYFQGTGAADDSGLPNDRFFAVRPEGSVSTLKIQRTERGDSAVYLCASSLSPRGSSSPLHFGNGTRLTVT.